The entry below gives a single T cell receptor (beta chain) sequence along with its context. Antigen specificity is unknown. At one of its ends the junction is not consistent with the germline gene, which may arise from a read error. A second roughly 7 to 12 cycle PCR used barcoded and J-beta primers. The authors tagged each cDNA molecule using a template-switch adaptor with 12 random nucleotides. TCRdb re-called the 5' RACE reads through MiXCR, storing one row per CDR3 protein. The repertoire holds approximately 1.5 million distinct CDR3 sequences, almost 35% seen once, with approximately 10% in the top ten. The germline V gene encodes CDR1 SEHNR and CDR2 FQNEAQ (reference sequence). The CDR3 spans 14 residues. The data originate from a study of blood T cells in healthy people across ages. Study-wide points: The study found TCR beta diversity correlated strongly with naive T cell percentage. Older age went with lower TCR beta diversity per million T cells, in a roughly linear way.

What was sequenced was blood. This receptor was taken from a woman aged 25 to 39 in good health. The chain employs TRBV7-9 and TRBJ2-7; perhaps D is TRBD1 or TRBD2 (5 bases each). In DNA, the CDR3 is TGTTCCAGCAGTCGGGACCCTCCCTACTACGAGCAGTACTTC. This sequence encodes CSSSRDPPYYEQYF. The complete variable domain, with remaining parts taken from reference TRBV7-9 and TRBJ2-7, reads DTGVSQNPRHKITKRGQNVTFRCDPISEHNRLYWYRQTLGQGPEFLTYFQNEAQLEKSRLLSDRFSAERPKGSFSTLEIQRTEQGDSAMYLCSSSRDPPYYEQYFGPGTRLTVT.